This T cell receptor beta chain originates from a study of blood T cell repertoires in COVID-19. Turning to the study itself: Specimens from acute and convalescent COVID-19 originated in the United States, Italy and Spain.

CDR1 and CDR2 (germline): LNHDA, SQIVND (reference sequence). Trimming left V 5 bases short and J 5 bases short, with 19 bases between. The CDR3 consists of 17 residues. The method was immunoSEQ multiplex PCR; TCRdb's version includes in-frame clones alone and lacks a portion of them. The sample consists of about 180,000 clones, under 90% of them appearing once. V and J are TRBV19 and TRBJ1-6; D ambiguous. The sequenced sample was peripheral blood. This receptor was identified in a human donor in a cohort sampled during active COVID-19. The CDR3 nucleotides are TGTGCCAGTAGTTCCATCCCCGGGAGGGCCGATAATTCACCCCTCCACTTT. Translation: CASSSIPGRADNSPLHF.